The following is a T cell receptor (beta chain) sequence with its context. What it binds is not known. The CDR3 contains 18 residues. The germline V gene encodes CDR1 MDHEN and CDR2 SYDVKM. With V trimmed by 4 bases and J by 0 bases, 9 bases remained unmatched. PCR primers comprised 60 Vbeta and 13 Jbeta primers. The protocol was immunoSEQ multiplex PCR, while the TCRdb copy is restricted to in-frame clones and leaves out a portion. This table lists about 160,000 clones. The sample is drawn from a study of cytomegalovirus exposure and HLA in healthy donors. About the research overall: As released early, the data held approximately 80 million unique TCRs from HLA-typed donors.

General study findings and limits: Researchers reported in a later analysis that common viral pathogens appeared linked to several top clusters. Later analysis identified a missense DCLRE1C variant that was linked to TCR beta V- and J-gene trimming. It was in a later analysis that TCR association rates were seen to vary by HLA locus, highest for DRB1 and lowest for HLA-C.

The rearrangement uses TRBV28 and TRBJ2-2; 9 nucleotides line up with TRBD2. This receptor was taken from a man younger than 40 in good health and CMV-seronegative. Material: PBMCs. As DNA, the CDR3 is TGTGCCAGCAGTTATTTTGGCGGGAGGGCCGCGAACACCGGGGAGCTGTTTTTT. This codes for CASSYFGGRAANTGELFF.